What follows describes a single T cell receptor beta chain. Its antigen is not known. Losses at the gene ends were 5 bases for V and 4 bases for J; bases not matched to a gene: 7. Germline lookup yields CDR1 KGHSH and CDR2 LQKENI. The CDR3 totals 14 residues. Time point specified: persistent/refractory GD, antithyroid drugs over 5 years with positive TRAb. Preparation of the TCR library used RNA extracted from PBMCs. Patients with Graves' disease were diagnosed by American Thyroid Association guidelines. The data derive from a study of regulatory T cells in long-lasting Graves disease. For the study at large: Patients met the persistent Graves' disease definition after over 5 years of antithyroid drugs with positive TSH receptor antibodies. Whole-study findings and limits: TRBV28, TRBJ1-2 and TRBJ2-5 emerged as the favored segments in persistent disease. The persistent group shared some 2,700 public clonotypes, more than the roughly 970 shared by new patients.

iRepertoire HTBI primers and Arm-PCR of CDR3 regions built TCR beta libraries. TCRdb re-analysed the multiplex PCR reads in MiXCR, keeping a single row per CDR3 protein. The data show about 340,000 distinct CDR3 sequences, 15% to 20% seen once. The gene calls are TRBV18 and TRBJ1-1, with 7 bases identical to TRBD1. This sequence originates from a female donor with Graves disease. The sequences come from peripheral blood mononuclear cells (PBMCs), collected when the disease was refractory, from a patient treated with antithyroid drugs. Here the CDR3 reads CASSTNRGGTEAFF. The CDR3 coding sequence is TGTGCCAGCTCAACGAACAGGGGTGGCACTGAAGCTTTCTTT.